This entry is about one TCR beta chain. The sample belongs to a study of response to subunit inactivated influenza vaccine. A single record per CDR3 protein comes from TCRdb applying MiXCR to the RT-PCR reads. Counted here are more than 550,000 distinct CDR3 sequences, approximately 10% occurring once; the ten biggest clones make up around 10%. Looked up from germline, CDR1 is SGHRS and CDR2 is YFSETQ. Trimming took off 2 bases at V and 6 bases at J, with 9 bases between the two ends. The CDR3 consists of 13 residues. These data were likewise used in another study, on T cells expressing NK-cell markers. That work adds: The cDNA for TCR beta came from 5'RACE template switching with UMIs. Sorted CD3+CD56+NKG2C+, CD3+CD56+NKG2C- and CD3+CD56-NKG2C+ T-cell subsets were beta-chain profiled. Several of the donors also had these clonotypes leading their CD3+CD56-NKG2C+ fraction.

This clonotype originated in a man between 50 and 59 years old who received an inactivated influenza vaccine. Sequencing was performed on PBMCs from blood, taken on the day of vaccination. The V call is TRBV5-1, the J call TRBJ2-1; D not resolved. CDR3: CASSFGVGNEQFF. In DNA, the CDR3 is TGCGCCAGCAGCTTCGGAGTTGGCAATGAGCAGTTCTTC. Variable domain in full (rest from reference TRBV5-1 and TRBJ2-1): KAGVTQTPRYLIKTRGQQVTLSCSPISGHRSVSWYQQTPGQGLQFLFEYFSETQRNKGNFPGRFSGRQFSNSRSEMNVSTLELGDSALYLCASSFGVGNEQFFGPGTRLTVL.